Following are 16 T cell receptor beta chains from one sample sequenced in a study of early T cells in non-severe SARS-CoV-2 infection. Each CDR3 protein gets one entry after TCRdb re-called the 5' RACE reads with MiXCR. The top ten hold roughly 1.7% of the sample, which has about 59,000 distinct CDR3 sequences, 11% seen once. The sample comprised whole blood. The origin of the receptors is an adult who was a healthcare worker with PCR-confirmed SARS-CoV-2 infection or an uninfected control (not recorded which).

This chain uses TRBV7-9 with TRBJ2-7, with D possibly being TRBD1 or TRBD2 (7 bases each). In germline, CDR1 is SEHNR, CDR2 FQNEAQ (reference sequence). Trimming removed 5 bases at V and 6 bases at J, with 29 bases between. CDR3 length: 18 residues. The CDR3 sequence is CASSRGGQIPPKGSEQYF. CDR3 DNA sequence: TGTGCCAGCAGCAGGGGGGGACAGATACCTCCGAAAGGGTCCGAGCAGTACTTC. Variable domain in full (rest from reference TRBV7-9 and TRBJ2-7): DTGVSQNPRHKITKRGQNVTFRCDPISEHNRLYWYRQTLGQGPEFLTYFQNEAQLEKSRLLSDRFSAERPKGSFSTLEIQRTEQGDSAMYLCASSRGGQIPPKGSEQYFGPGTRLTVT.

This clonotype was detected ten times or more. The chain couples TRBV7-9 to TRBJ1-1; 8 bases line up with TRBD1. V lost 5 bases and J lost 3; bases outside the gene matches: 11. CDR1 is SEHNR and CDR2 is FQNEAQ in the germline V gene (reference sequence). The CDR3 is made up of 16 amino acids. CDR3 DNA sequence: TGTGCCAGCAGCCCGGGCGACAGGGGAGGATACACTGAAGCTTTCTTT. It translates to CASSPGDRGGYTEAFF.

In its sample, this clonotype was seen many times. V gene TRBV20-1 combines with J gene TRBJ1-2, with 9 positions matching TRBD1. CDR1 is DFQATT, CDR2 SNEGSKA, per germline (reference sequence). This CDR3 is 15 amino acids long. J gave up 5 bases and V 5 bases, and 12 bases lay outside the gene matches. CDR3 sequence reads: CSAALRRDRAYGYTF. CDR3 nucleotides: TGCAGTGCTGCACTCAGACGGGACAGGGCATATGGCTACACCTTC.

Turning to this clonotype: Germline and junction disagree at one end, which may indicate a read error. The V and J genes are TRBV6-6 and TRBJ1-1; TRBD1 aligns across 10 bases. Germline V gene data show CDR1 as MNHNY and CDR2 as SVGAGI (reference sequence). The CDR3 is 15 residues long. The CDR3 is CASSADRGRRTEVFF. In DNA, the CDR3 is TGTGCCAGCAGTGCCGACAGGGGGCGCAGAACTGAAGTTTTCTTT.

The rearrangement uses TRBV7-2 and TRBJ1-4; D call uncertain. The germline V gene has CDR1 SGHTA and CDR2 FQGNSA. V lost 2 bases to trimming and J lost 6 bases, with 7 bases between them. CDR3 length: 13 amino acids. CDR3 sequence (DNA): TGTGCCAGCAGCTTAAACATAGATGAAAAACTGTTTTTT. Its protein product is CASSLNIDEKLFF.

There are a few counts of this clonotype. The rearrangement uses TRBV6-2 or TRBV6-3 and TRBJ2-2; a weak D match, TRBD2 (7 bases). The CDR3 has 18 amino acids. Germline V gene lookup returns CDR1 MNHEY and CDR2 SVGEGT. Trimming removed 6 bases at V and 1 base at J, with 21 bases between. The CDR3, as DNA: TGTGCCAGCAGAGCCCGGGGGGCCCAAGGAGGGAACACCGGGGAGCTGTTTTTT. As protein: CASRARGAQGGNTGELFF.

The chain employs TRBV9 and TRBJ2-3, with 8 bases matching TRBD1. CDR1 is SGDLS, CDR2 YYNGEE, per germline. V gave up 4 bases and J gave up 4 bases; unmatched junction bases: 11. The CDR3 is made up of 16 amino acids. CDR3 sequence: CASSLRQGSFADTQYF. In nucleotides, the CDR3 is TGTGCCAGCAGCCTCAGACAGGGGTCGTTTGCAGATACGCAGTATTTT.

The genes are TRBV6-1 and TRBJ1-1; possible D gene TRBD1, 5 bases. Germline CDR1 MNHNS, CDR2 SASEGT. The CDR3 consists of 15 residues. The V gene lost 2 bases and the J gene lost 7 bases, with 17 bases spanning the gap. CDR3 sequence: CASSEFGGVSIEAFF. CDR3 nucleotides: TGTGCCAGCAGTGAATTTGGGGGGGTATCTATTGAAGCTTTCTTT.

This clonotype has a handful of counts. The rearrangement joins TRBV7-3 to TRBJ1-2; a weak D match, TRBD1 (5 bases). V lost 5 bases to trimming and J lost 3 bases, with 10 bases between them. The germline V gene encodes CDR1 SGHTA and CDR2 FQGTGA. CDR3 length: 13 amino acids. The CDR3 is CASSAGTDYGYTF. The CDR3 bases are TGTGCCAGCAGCGCGGGGACGGACTATGGCTACACCTTC. The complete variable domain, with remaining parts taken from reference TRBV7-3 and TRBJ1-2, reads GAGVSQTPSNKVTEKGKYVELRCDPISGHTALYWYRQSLGQGPEFLIYFQGTGAADDSGLPNDRFFAVRPEGSVSTLKIQRTERGDSAVYLCASSAGTDYGYTFGSGTRLTVV.

This clonotype was seen repeatedly, ten times or more. This CDR3 is CASSRSDGYTF. DNA of the CDR3: TGTGCCAGCAGTCGGTCGGATGGCTACACCTTC. The rearrangement uses TRBV28 and TRBJ1-2; D unclear. In germline, CDR1 is MDHEN, CDR2 SYDVKM. CDR3 length: 11 residues. V was pared by 5 bases and J by 6 bases, with 7 bases between.

This rearrangement joins TRBV6-6 to TRBJ2-1; 10 nucleotides agree with TRBD2. The germline V gene has CDR1 MNHNY and CDR2 SVGAGI (reference sequence). V lost 2 bases and J lost 7; bases outside the gene matches: 5. The length of the CDR3 is 15 residues. This chain's CDR3 is CASSYPSGGPNEQFF. CDR3 DNA: TGTGCCAGCAGTTACCCTAGCGGGGGCCCAAATGAGCAGTTCTTC.

The rearrangement uses TRBV7-2 and TRBJ2-4; D might be TRBD2 (6 bases). The germline V gene encodes CDR1 SGHTA and CDR2 FQGNSA. Trimming stripped 2 bases from V and 0 bases from J, with 14 bases between. CDR3 length: 17 amino acids. CDR3 nucleotide sequence: TGTGCCAGCAGCTTAAGTCCGCGGGGAATAGCCAAAAACATTCAGTACTTC. Translation gives CASSLSPRGIAKNIQYF. Based on the CDR3 plus reference TRBV7-2 and TRBJ2-4, the full variable domain is GAGVSQSPSNKVTEKGKDVELRCDPISGHTALYWYRQSLGQGLEFLIYFQGNSAPDKSGLPSDRFSAERTGGSVSTLTIQRTQQEDSAVYLCASSLSPRGIAKNIQYFGAGTRLSVL.

This clonotype was detected many times. CDR3: CASSYRDRGTEAFF. CDR3 bases: TGTGCCAGCAGCTACCGAGACAGGGGCACTGAAGCTTTCTTT. V gene TRBV7-9 combines with J gene TRBJ1-1, with 8 bases that match TRBD1. The trim removed 4 bases at V and 4 bases at J, leaving 5 bases unmatched. This CDR3 region has 14 residues. Germline CDR1 reads SEHNR; CDR2 reads FQNEAQ (reference sequence).

The table lists this clonotype with many counts. This chain links TRBV12-3 or TRBV12-4 with TRBJ2-1; D is uncertain. The length of the CDR3 is 12 residues. The V and J ends lost 2 bases and 8 bases respectively, with 7 bases between them. This CDR3 reads CASSLTGYEQFF. Here the CDR3 DNA reads TGTGCCAGCAGTTTAACCGGGTATGAGCAGTTCTTC.

This clonotype was found a few times. This rearrangement joins TRBV7-9 to TRBJ1-2; D gene uncertain. The CDR3 runs to 16 residues. Germline loops: CDR1 SEHNR, CDR2 FQNEAQ (reference sequence). Trimming took 3 bases from V and 9 from J, leaving 23 bases between them. The CDR3 sequence is CASSFSSRKGASSYTF. CDR3 nucleotides: TGTGCCAGCAGCTTTTCGAGCAGGAAAGGCGCTTCAAGCTACACCTTC.

This clonotype was detected ten times or more. The chain combines TRBV7-8 with TRBJ2-2; a weak D match, TRBD2 (6 bases). This CDR3 is built from 18 residues. Between the trimmed V and J ends, which lost 4 bases and 0 bases, there was a span of 18 bases. CDR1 SGHVS and CDR2 FQNEAQ come from the germline V gene. CDR3 nucleotides: TGTGCCAGCAGCTCAACCACGAGTGCGGGGACGAACACCGGGGAGCTGTTTTTT. Amino acid sequence: CASSSTTSAGTNTGELFF.